These 5 T cell receptor beta chains originate from one sample sequenced in a study of T cells in Graves' hyperthyroidism and ophthalmopathy. From RNA transcripts, TCR beta CDR3 regions were amplified. Using the HTBI primer set, a first-round RT-PCR was run on the TCR CDR3. TCRdb reanalysed the multiplex PCR reads using MiXCR and keeps one entry per CDR3 protein. This sample has roughly 380,000 distinct CDR3 sequences; 12% to 15% occur once, and the top ten carry approximately 5.3%. Source material: blood. The receptor set was obtained from a woman aged 18-30 years with Graves' hyperthyroidism.

This chain joins TRBV4-2 and TRBJ2-3, with 8 bases matching TRBD2. This CDR3 spans 15 amino acids. The V and J ends lost 3 bases and 4 bases, in that order; junction bases with no gene match: 6. Per germline, CDR1 LGHNA and CDR2 YNFKEQ. The CDR3 region has the DNA TGTGCCAGCAGCCAGGGCGGGAGGAGGGCAGATACGCAGTATTTT. Translating gives CASSQGGRRADTQYF.

This clonotype has a count of ten or more. This chain links TRBV6-1 with TRBJ2-1; no clear D. The CDR3 is 14 residues long. Trimming stripped 4 bases from V and 5 bases from J, with 12 bases between. Germline V CDR1 and CDR2: MNHNS, SASEGT. This chain's CDR3 is CASSADGAHNEQFF. The DNA of the CDR3 is TGTGCCAGCAGTGCCGACGGAGCCCACAATGAGCAGTTCTTC.

This clonotype was counted ten times or more. The chain employs TRBV10-3 and TRBJ1-5, with D perhaps matching TRBD1 (6 bases). This CDR3 contains 17 residues. Trimming removed 0 bases from V and 2 bases from J, with 14 bases in between. CDR1 ENHRY and CDR2 SYGVKD come from the germline V gene. The CDR3 reads CAISESIAGVGNQPQHF. Written as DNA, the CDR3 is TGTGCCATCAGTGAGTCGATTGCAGGGGTCGGCAATCAGCCCCAGCATTTT.

This clonotype has ten or more counts. J is TRBJ1-5 and V is TRBV11-2; no clear D. The CDR3 contains 15 residues. V dropped 0 bases and J dropped 3 bases, with 9 bases sitting between them. Germline V CDR1 and CDR2: SGHAT, FQNNGV. The CDR3 coding sequence is TGTGCCAGCAGCTTAGATAACACCATCAATCAGCCCCAGCATTTT. It yields the protein CASSLDNTINQPQHF.

This clonotype was found many times. The chain has TRBV24-1 and TRBJ2-7; 8 nucleotides line up with TRBD1. The length of the CDR3 is 15 residues. Germline V gene sequence: CDR1 KGHDR, CDR2 SFDVKD. V gave up 2 bases and J gave up 1 base; unmatched junction bases: 3. CDR3 region: CATSDSRQGSYEQYF. CDR3 nucleotide sequence: TGTGCCACCAGTGATTCGCGACAGGGGTCCTACGAGCAGTACTTC.